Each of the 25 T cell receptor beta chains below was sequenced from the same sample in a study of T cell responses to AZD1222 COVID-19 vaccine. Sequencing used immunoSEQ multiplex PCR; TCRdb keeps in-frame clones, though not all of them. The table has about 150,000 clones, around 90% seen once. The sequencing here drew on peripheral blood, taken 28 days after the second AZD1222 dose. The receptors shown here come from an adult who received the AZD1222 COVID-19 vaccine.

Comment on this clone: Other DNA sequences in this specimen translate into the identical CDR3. The CDR3 sequence: CASSLSSRYTDTQYF. The CDR3 DNA sequence: TGTGCCAGCAGCTTATCGTCGAGGTACACAGATACGCAGTATTTT. The gene calls are TRBV7-9 and TRBJ2-3; D is unclear. V was clipped by 2 bases and J by 2 bases, with 11 bases between them. The V gene's germline CDR1 is SEHNR and CDR2 FQNEAQ (reference sequence). The CDR3 contains 15 residues.

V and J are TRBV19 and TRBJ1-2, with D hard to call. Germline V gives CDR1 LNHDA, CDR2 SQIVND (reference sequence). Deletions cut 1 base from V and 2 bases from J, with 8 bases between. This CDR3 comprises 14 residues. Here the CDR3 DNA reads TGTGCCAGTAGTATAGCCGGCACCAACTATGGCTACACCTTC. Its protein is CASSIAGTNYGYTF.

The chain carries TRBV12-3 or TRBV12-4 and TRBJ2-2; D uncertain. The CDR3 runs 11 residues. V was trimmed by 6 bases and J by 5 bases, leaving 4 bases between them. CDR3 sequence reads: CASSQTGELFF. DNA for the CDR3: TGTGCCAGCAGCCAAACCGGGGAGCTGTTTTTT.

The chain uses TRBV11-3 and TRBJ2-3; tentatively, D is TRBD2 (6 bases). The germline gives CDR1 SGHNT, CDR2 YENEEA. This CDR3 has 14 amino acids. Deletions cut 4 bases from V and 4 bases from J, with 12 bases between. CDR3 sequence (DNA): TGTGCCAGCAGCTGGGCTACTAGCTCAGATACGCAGTATTTT. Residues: CASSWATSSDTQYF. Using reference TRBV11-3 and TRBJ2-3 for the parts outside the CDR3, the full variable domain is EAGVVQSPRYKIIEKKQPVAFWCNPISGHNTLYWYLQNLGQGPELLIRYENEEAVDDSQLPKDRFSAERLKGVDSTLKIQPAELGDSAVYLCASSWATSSDTQYFGPGTRLTVL.

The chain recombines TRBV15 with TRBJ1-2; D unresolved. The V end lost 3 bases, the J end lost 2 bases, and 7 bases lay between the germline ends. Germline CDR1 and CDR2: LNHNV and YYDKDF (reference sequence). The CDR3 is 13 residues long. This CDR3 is CATSSQRNYGYTF. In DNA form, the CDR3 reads TGTGCCACCAGCAGCCAGCGGAACTATGGCTACACCTTC.

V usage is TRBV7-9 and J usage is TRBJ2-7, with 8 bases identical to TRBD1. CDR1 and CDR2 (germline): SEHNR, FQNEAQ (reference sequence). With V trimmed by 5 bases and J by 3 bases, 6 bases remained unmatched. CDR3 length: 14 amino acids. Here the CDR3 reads CASSHPDRGYEQYF. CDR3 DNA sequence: TGTGCCAGCAGCCACCCTGACAGGGGCTACGAGCAGTACTTC.

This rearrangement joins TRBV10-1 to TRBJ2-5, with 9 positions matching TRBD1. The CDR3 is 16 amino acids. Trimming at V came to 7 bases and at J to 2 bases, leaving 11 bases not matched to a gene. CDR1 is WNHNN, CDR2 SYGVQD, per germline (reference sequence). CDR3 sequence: CASIILGQGLQETQYF. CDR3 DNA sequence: TGCGCCAGCATCATCTTGGGACAGGGACTTCAAGAGACCCAGTACTTC.

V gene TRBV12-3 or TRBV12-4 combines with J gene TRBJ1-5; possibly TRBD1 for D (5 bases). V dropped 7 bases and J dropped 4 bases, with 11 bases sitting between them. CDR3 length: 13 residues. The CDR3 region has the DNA TGTGCCAGCACCCGCCAGGGTAATCAGCCCCAGCATTTT. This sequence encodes CASTRQGNQPQHF.

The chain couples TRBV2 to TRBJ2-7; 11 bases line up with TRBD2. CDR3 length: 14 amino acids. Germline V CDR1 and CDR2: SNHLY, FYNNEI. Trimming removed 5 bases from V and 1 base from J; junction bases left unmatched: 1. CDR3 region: CASSRLAGSYEQYF. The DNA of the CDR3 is TGTGCCAGCAGTCGACTAGCGGGGTCCTACGAGCAGTACTTC.

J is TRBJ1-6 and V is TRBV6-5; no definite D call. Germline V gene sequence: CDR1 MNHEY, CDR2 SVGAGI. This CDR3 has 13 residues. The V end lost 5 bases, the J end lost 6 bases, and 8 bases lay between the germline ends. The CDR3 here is CASSLVFNSPLHF. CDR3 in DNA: TGTGCCAGCAGTCTCGTTTTTAATTCACCCCTCCACTTT.

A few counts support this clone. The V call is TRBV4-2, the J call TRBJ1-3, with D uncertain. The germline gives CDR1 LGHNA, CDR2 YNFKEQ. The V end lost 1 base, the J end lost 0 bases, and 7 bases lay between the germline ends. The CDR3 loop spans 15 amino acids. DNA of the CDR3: TGTGCCAGCAGCCAAGCTAGTTCCTCTGGAAACACCATATATTTT. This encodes CASSQASSSGNTIYF.

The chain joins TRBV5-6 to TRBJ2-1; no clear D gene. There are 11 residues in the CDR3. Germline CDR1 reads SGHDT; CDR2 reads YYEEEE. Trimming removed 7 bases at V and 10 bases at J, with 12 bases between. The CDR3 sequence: CASALHQEQFF. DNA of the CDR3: TGTGCCAGCGCTTTGCATCAGGAGCAGTTCTTC.

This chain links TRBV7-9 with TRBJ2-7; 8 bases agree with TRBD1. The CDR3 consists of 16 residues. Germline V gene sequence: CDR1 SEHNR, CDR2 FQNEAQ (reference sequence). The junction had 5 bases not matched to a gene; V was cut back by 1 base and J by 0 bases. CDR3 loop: CASSLVWDRNSYEQYF. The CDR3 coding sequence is TGTGCCAGCAGCTTAGTTTGGGACAGGAACTCCTACGAGCAGTACTTC.

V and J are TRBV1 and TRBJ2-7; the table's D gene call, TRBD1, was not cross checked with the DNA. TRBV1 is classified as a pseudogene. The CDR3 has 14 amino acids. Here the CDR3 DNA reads TGCACCAGCGGGCCCCGGGACAGGTCCTACGAGCAGTACTTC. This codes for CTSGPRDRSYEQYF.

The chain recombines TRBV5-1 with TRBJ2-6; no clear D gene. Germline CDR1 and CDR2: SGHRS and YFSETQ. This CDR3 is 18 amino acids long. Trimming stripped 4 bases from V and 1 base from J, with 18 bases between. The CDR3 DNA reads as TGCGCCAGCAGCCATCCCCAGGCCAAAAATTCTGGGGCCAACGTCCTGACTTTC. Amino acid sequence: CASSHPQAKNSGANVLTF. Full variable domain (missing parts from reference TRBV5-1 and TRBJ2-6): KAGVTQTPRYLIKTRGQQVTLSCSPISGHRSVSWYQQTPGQGLQFLFEYFSETQRNKGNFPGRFSGRQFSNSRSEMNVSTLELGDSALYLCASSHPQAKNSGANVLTFGAGSRLTVL.

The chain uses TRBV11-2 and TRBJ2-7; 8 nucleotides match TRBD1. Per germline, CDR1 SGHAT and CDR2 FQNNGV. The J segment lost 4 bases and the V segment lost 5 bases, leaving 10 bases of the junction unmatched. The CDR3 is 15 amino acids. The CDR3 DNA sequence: TGTGCCAGCAGCGAACCAGGGACAGGTTCTTACGAGCAGTACTTC. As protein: CASSEPGTGSYEQYF.

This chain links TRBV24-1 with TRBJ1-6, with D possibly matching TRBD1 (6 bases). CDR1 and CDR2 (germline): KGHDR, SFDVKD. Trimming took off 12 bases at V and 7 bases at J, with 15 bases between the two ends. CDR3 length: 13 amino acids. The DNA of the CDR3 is TGTGCCGTCGGCGGGACACCCAATTCACCCCTCCACTTT. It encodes CAVGGTPNSPLHF.

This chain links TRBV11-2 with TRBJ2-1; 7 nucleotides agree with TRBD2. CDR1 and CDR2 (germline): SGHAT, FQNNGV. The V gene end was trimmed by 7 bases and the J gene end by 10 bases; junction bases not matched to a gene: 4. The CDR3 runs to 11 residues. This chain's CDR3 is CASTGTKEQFF. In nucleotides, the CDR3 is TGTGCCAGCACCGGGACTAAAGAGCAGTTCTTC.

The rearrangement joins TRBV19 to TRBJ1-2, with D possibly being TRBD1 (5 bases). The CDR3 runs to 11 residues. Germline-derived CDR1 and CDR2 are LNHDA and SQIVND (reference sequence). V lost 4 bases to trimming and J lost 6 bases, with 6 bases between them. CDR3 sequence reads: CASSTGDGYTF. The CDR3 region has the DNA TGTGCCAGTAGTACGGGGGATGGCTACACCTTC.

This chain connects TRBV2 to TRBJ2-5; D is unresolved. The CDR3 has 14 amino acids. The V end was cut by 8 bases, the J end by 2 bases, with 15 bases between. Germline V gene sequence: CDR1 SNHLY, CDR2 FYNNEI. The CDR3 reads CASALVRRQETQYF. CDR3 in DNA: TGTGCCAGCGCTTTAGTTCGTAGGCAAGAGACCCAGTACTTC.

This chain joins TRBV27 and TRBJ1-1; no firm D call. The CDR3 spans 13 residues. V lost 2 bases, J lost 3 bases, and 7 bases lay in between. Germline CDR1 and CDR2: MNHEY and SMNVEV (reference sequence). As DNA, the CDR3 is TGTGCCAGCAGTTTAGTGAGCGACACTGAAGCTTTCTTT. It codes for CASSLVSDTEAFF.

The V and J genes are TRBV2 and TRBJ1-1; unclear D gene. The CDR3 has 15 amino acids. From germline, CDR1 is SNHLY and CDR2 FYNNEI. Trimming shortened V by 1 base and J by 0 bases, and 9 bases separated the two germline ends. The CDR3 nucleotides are TGTGCCAGCAGTGAAGGTACCAGGTTGAACACTGAAGCTTTCTTT. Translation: CASSEGTRLNTEAFF.

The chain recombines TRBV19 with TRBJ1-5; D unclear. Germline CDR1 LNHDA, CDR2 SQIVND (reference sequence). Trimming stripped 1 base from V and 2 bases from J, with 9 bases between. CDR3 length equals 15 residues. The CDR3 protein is CASSIGPHGNQPQHF. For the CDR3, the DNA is TGTGCCAGTAGTATAGGCCCCCATGGCAATCAGCCCCAGCATTTT.

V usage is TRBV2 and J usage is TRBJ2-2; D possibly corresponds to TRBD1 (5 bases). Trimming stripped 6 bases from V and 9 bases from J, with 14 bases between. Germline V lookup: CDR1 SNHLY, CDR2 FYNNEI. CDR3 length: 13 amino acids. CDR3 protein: CASRALGERELFF. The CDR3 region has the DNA TGTGCCAGCAGAGCTTTAGGGGAAAGGGAGCTGTTTTTT.

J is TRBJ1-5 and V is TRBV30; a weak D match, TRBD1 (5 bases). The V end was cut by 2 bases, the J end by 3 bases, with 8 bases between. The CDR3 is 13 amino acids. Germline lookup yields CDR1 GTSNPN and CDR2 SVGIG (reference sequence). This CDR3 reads CAWSRDVNQPQHF. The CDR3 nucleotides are TGTGCCTGGAGTAGGGACGTCAATCAGCCCCAGCATTTT.